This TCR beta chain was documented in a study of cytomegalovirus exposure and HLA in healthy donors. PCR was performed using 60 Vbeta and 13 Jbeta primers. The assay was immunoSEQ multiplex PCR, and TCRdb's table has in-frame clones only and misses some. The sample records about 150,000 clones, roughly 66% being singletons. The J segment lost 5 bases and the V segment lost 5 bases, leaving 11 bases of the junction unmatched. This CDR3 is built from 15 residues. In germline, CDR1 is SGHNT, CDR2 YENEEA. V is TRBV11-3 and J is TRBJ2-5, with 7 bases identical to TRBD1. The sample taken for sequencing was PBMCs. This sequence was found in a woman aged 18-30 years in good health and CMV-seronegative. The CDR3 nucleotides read TGTGCCAGCAGCCCGAAGACAGGGTATAAGGAGACCCAGTACTTC. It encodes CASSPKTGYKETQYF.